Each of the 10 T cell receptor beta chains below was sequenced from the same sample in a study of blood T cell repertoires in COVID-19. Some clones are missing from TCRdb's copy, which holds only in-frame ones; the method was immunoSEQ multiplex PCR. Altogether about 220,000 clones are present, roughly 83% being singletons, with the ten largest covering 1.3%. Sequencing used PBMCs or T cells enriched from blood (not recorded which). These receptors were taken from a woman aged 40 to 50 with acute COVID-19.

In DNA form, the CDR3 reads TGTGCCAGCAGTATACAGGGGTTTACTAATTCACCCCTCCACTTT. Residues: CASSIQGFTNSPLHF. The chain employs TRBV27 and TRBJ1-6, with 7 bases matching TRBD1. The CDR3 has 15 residues. From germline, CDR1 is MNHEY and CDR2 SMNVEV (reference sequence). V trimming: 5 bases; J trimming: 6 bases; junction bases outside the gene matches: 7.

This clone was found a few times. This chain joins TRBV30 and TRBJ1-5; unclear D gene. With 0 bases removed from V and 1 base from J, the gap between germline ends came to 7 bases. Germline CDR1 and CDR2: GTSNPN and SVGIG (reference sequence). The CDR3 covers 14 residues. The CDR3 loop reads CAWSVTGSNQPQHF. The DNA for the CDR3 is TGTGCCTGGAGTGTGACCGGGAGCAATCAGCCCCAGCATTTT.

This clone appeared many times. The rearrangement links TRBV20-1 to TRBJ2-7; no clear D. Trimming removed 6 bases at V and 4 bases at J, with 10 bases between. The CDR3 covers 11 residues. CDR1 DFQATT and CDR2 SNEGSKA come from the germline V gene (reference sequence). The CDR3 sequence is CSAPSPYEQYF. In nucleotides, the CDR3 is TGCAGTGCCCCGAGCCCTTACGAGCAGTACTTC.

This rearrangement joins TRBV7-6 to TRBJ2-5; 10 nucleotides agree with TRBD2. The CDR3 extends over 15 amino acids. V shed 5 bases, J shed 5 bases, and the junction held 8 bases outside the gene matches. CDR1 is SGHVS and CDR2 is FNYEAQ in the germline V gene. In nucleotides, the CDR3 is TGTGCCAGCAGCCCAGCGGGAGGGGTGGCTGAGACCCAGTACTTC. Its protein product is CASSPAGGVAETQYF.

This chain uses TRBV20-1 with TRBJ2-1, with a weak D call TRBD1 (5 bases). Germline CDR1 reads DFQATT; CDR2 reads SNEGSKA (reference sequence). The CDR3 contains 15 residues. Trimming took off 3 bases at V and 0 bases at J, with 12 bases between the two ends. The CDR3 DNA follows: TGCAGTGCTAGTAAACAGGAGCACTCCTACAATGAGCAGTTCTTC. The encoded protein is CSASKQEHSYNEQFF.

This clone was counted a few times. This sequence joins TRBV5-1 and TRBJ1-1; D uncertain. Germline V gene sequence: CDR1 SGHRS, CDR2 YFSETQ. Trimming removed 5 bases from V and 2 bases from J, with 10 bases in between. CDR3 length: 13 amino acids. CDR3 loop: CASRTRINTEAFF. The DNA for the CDR3 is TGCGCCAGCAGAACCAGAATTAACACTGAAGCTTTCTTT. Complete variable domain (other parts from reference TRBV5-1 and TRBJ1-1): KAGVTQTPRYLIKTRGQQVTLSCSPISGHRSVSWYQQTPGQGLQFLFEYFSETQRNKGNFPGRFSGRQFSNSRSEMNVSTLELGDSALYLCASRTRINTEAFFGQGTRLTVV.

This sequence joins TRBV29-1 and TRBJ2-1; 9 positions match TRBD2. With 2 bases clipped from V and 15 bases from J, the junction kept 14 bases outside the gene matches. The germline gives CDR1 SQVTM, CDR2 ANQGSEA. The CDR3 runs 14 residues. The CDR3 coding sequence is TGCAGCGTTGAAATCGTGGTAGCGGGAGTAGTACGGTTCTTC. This codes for CSVEIVVAGVVRFF.

This rearrangement joins TRBV5-6 to TRBJ2-3; 7 bases match TRBD2. After removal of 1 base from V and 2 bases from J, the junction contained 10 bases not matched to a gene. This CDR3 is built from 17 residues. Germline CDR1 is SGHDT and CDR2 is YYEEEE. CDR3: CASSLSFRTRPTDTQYF. The CDR3 nucleotides read TGTGCCAGCAGCTTGTCCTTTAGGACTAGACCCACAGATACGCAGTATTTT.

The CDR3 protein is CASSPLAGSGELFF. The CDR3 region has the DNA TGTGCCAGCAGTCCTTTGGCGGGCTCCGGGGAGCTGTTTTTT. The chain combines TRBV7-2 with TRBJ2-2; the D gene is possibly TRBD2 (5 bases). The length of the CDR3 is 14 residues. V lost 6 bases and J lost 6, with 14 bases in between. Germline V gene data show CDR1 as SGHTA and CDR2 as FQGNSA.

This clone was observed a single time. V and J are TRBV24-1 and TRBJ2-5; 15 bases match TRBD2. The CDR3 runs 19 residues. V lost 3 bases, J lost 5 bases, and 12 bases stayed unmatched. Germline loops: CDR1 KGHDR, CDR2 SFDVKD. This CDR3 is CATSDATGTSGRSGETQYF. Written as DNA, the CDR3 is TGTGCCACCAGTGATGCGACCGGGACTAGCGGGAGGTCTGGGGAGACCCAGTACTTC.